The clone carrying this TCR beta chain was seen at least ten times. The target antigen is unknown. TCRdb re-called the 5' RACE reads with MiXCR, one entry per CDR3 protein. The data contain 92,000 or so distinct CDR3 sequences, approximately 13% of them seen just once; the ten biggest clones take up about 25%. The sample originates from a study of T-cell memory formation after mild COVID-19. Study overall: TCR clusters were mostly confined to one donor each.

J lost 3 bases, V lost 4 bases, and 3 bases had no gene match. The CDR3 is 14 amino acids. Germline CDR1 reads SGHVS; CDR2 reads FQNEAQ. Notes on the study in general: Pre-infection memory carried some responding clones, suggesting that cross-reactive memory joined. Largely, contracting CD4+ clones fell within CM and EM, and contracting CD8+ clones within EMRA. CD4+ bias marked clones expanding day 15 to 37, unlike balanced contracting clones.

Sample: PBMCs or a T cell subset sorted from them (not recorded which). This chain connects TRBV7-8 to TRBJ2-7; 10 bases align to TRBD2. This TCR was recovered from an adult woman who had mild COVID-19 (a few samples of this study predate the infection). Cell type and time point are not known. Here the CDR3 reads CASSSGLAIYEQYF. As DNA, the CDR3 is TGTGCCAGCAGCTCGGGACTAGCGATCTACGAGCAGTACTTC.